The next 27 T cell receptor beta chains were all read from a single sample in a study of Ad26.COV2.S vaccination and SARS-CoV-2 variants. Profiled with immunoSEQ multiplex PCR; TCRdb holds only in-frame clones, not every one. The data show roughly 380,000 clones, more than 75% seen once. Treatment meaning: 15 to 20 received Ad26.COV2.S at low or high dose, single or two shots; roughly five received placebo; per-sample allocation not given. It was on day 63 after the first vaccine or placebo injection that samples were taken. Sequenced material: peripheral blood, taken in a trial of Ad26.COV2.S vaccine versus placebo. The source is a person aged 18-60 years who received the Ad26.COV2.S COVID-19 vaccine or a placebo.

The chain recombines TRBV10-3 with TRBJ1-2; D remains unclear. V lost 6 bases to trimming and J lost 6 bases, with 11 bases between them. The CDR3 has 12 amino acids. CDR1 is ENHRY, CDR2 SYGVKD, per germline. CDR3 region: CAIRGLENGYTF. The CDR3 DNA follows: TGTGCCATCAGGGGATTGGAGAATGGCTACACCTTC.

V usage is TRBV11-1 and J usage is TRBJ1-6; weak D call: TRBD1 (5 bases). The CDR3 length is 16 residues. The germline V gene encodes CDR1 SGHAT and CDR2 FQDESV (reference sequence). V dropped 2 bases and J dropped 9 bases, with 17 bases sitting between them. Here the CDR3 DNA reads TGTGCCAGCAGCTTAACGGGGGTGCTCAGTCTTTCACCCCTCCACTTT. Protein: CASSLTGVLSLSPLHF. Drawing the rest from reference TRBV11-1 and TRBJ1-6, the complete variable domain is EAEVAQSPRYKITEKSQAVAFWCDPISGHATLYWYRQILGQGPELLVQFQDESVVDDSQLPKDRFSAERLKGVDSTLKIQPAELGDSAMYLCASSLTGVLSLSPLHFGNGTRLTVT.

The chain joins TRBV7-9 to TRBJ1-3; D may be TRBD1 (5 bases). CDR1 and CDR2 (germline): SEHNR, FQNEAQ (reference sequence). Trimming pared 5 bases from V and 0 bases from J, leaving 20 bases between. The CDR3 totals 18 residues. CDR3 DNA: TGTGCCAGCAGCCGGGATGGGGGACCGTGGACCTCTGGAAACACCATATATTTT. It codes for CASSRDGGPWTSGNTIYF.

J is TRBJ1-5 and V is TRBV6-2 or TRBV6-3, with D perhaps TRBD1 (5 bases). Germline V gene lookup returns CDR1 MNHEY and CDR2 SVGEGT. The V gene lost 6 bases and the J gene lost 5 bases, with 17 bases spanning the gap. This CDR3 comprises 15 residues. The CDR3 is CASSNSREIDQPQHF. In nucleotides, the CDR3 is TGTGCCAGCAGCAATTCCAGGGAGATCGATCAGCCCCAGCATTTT.

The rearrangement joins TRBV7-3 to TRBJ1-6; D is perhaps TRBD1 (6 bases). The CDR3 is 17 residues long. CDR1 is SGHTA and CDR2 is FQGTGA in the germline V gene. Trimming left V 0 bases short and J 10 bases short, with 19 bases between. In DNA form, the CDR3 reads TGTGCCAGCAGCTTAACGACCCAGGGGCAGGGCAGCTCACCCCTCCACTTT. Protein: CASSLTTQGQGSSPLHF.

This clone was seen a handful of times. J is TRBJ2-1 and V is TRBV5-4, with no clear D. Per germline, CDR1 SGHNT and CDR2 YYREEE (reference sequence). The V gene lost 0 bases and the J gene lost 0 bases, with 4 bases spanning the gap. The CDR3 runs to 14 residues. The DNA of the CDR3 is TGTGCCAGCAGCTTGGATCCCTCCTACAATGAGCAGTTCTTC. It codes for CASSLDPSYNEQFF.

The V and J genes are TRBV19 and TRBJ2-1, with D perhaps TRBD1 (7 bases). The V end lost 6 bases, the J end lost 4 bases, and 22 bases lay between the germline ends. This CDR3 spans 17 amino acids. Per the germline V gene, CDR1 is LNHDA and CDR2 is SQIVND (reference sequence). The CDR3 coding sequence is TGTGCCAGTAGCCCCCTCGCCAAGACAGGGAGGTACAATGAGCAGTTCTTC. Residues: CASSPLAKTGRYNEQFF.

In DNA, the CDR3 is TGTGCCAGTAGTGTAAAAGTGGGTGAAAAACTGTTTTTT. This gives the protein CASSVKVGEKLFF. This chain links TRBV19 with TRBJ1-4, with D hard to call. Germline CDR1 reads LNHDA; CDR2 reads SQIVND (reference sequence). Trimming cost V 5 bases and J 7 bases, with 11 bases left between them. The CDR3 extends over 13 amino acids.

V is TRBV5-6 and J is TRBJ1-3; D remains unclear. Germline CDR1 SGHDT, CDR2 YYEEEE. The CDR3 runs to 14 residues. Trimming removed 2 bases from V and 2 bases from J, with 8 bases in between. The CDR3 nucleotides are TGTGCCAGCAGCTTCTCAGGACCTGGAAACACCATATATTTT. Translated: CASSFSGPGNTIYF.

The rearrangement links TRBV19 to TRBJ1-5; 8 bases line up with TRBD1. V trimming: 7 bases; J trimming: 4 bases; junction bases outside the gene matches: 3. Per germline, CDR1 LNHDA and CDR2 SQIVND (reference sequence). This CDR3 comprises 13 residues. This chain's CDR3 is CASKDRGNQPQHF. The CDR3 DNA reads TGTGCCAGTAAAGACAGGGGTAATCAGCCCCAGCATTTT.

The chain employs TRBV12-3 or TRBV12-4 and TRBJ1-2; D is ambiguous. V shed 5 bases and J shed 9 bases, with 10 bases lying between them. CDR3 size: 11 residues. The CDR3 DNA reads TGTGCCAGCAGTAAGGGTCGGAGCTACACCTTC. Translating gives CASSKGRSYTF.

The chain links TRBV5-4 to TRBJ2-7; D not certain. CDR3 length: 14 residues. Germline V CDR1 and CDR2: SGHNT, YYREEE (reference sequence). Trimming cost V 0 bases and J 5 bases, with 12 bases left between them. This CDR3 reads CASSLEVGADEQYF. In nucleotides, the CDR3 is TGTGCCAGCAGCTTGGAAGTGGGTGCGGACGAGCAGTACTTC.

CDR3 sequence reads: CATNMWGNYGYTF. The CDR3 region has the DNA TGTGCCACTAACATGTGGGGAAACTATGGCTACACCTTC. The gene calls are TRBV19 and TRBJ1-2, with unresolved D. The germline V gene has CDR1 LNHDA and CDR2 SQIVND (reference sequence). CDR3 length equals 13 residues. The germline V and J ends were trimmed by 10 bases and 2 bases, with 14 bases remaining between them.

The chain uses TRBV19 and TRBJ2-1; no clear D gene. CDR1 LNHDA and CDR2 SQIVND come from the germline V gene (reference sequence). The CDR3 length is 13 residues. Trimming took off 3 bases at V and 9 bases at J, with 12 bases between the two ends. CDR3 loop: CASSIPKGVEQFF. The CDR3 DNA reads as TGTGCCAGTAGTATCCCCAAGGGTGTTGAGCAGTTCTTC.

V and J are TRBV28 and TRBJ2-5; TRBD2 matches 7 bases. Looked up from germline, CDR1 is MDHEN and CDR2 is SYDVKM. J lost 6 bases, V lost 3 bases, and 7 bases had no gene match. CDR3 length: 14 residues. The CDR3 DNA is TGTGCCAGCAGTTTGTCGGGGGGAAGGCAGACCCAGTACTTC. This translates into CASSLSGGRQTQYF.

This chain's CDR3 is CAISAGVPQETQYF. For the CDR3, the DNA is TGTGCCATCAGTGCCGGGGTGCCCCAAGAGACCCAGTACTTC. The chain carries TRBV10-3 and TRBJ2-5, with D possibly being TRBD2 (5 bases). V lost 4 bases, J lost 1 base, and 10 bases lay in between. Germline V gene sequence: CDR1 ENHRY, CDR2 SYGVKD. The CDR3 is 14 amino acids.

The CDR3 reads CASSQETEPYNEQFF. The CDR3 DNA is TGCGCCAGCAGCCAAGAGACAGAGCCCTACAATGAGCAGTTCTTC. The chain employs TRBV4-3 and TRBJ2-1; possibly TRBD1 for D (5 bases). Per germline, CDR1 LGHNA and CDR2 YSLEER. V was shortened by 0 bases and J by 2 bases, with 8 bases between the two germline ends. The CDR3 loop spans 15 amino acids.

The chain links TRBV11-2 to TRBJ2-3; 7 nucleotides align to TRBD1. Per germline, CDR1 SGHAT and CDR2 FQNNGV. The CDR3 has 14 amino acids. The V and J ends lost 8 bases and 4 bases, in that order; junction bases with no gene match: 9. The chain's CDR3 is CASHRQGVADTQYF. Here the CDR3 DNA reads TGTGCCAGCCACCGGCAGGGGGTTGCAGATACGCAGTATTTT. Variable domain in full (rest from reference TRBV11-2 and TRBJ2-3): EAGVAQSPRYKIIEKRQSVAFWCNPISGHATLYWYQQILGQGPKLLIQFQNNGVVDDSQLPKDRFSAERLKGVDSTLKIQPAKLEDSAVYLCASHRQGVADTQYFGPGTRLTVL.

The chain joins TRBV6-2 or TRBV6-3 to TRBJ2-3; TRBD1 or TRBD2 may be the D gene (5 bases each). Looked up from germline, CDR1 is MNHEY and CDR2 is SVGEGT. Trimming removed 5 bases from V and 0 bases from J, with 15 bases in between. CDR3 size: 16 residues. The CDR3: CASSQRGPSSTDTQYF. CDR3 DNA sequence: TGTGCCAGCAGTCAGAGGGGCCCATCTAGCACAGATACGCAGTATTTT.

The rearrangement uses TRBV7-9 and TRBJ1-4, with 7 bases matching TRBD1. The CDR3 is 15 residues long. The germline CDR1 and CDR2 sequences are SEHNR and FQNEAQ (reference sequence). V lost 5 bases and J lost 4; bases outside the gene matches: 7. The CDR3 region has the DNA TGTGCCAGCAGCCAAGGACAGGTTAATAATGAAAAACTGTTTTTT. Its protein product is CASSQGQVNNEKLFF.

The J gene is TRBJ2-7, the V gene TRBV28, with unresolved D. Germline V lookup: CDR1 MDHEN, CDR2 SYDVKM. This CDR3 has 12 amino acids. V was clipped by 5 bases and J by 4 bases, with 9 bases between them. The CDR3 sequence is CASSRAAYEQYF. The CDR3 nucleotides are TGTGCCAGCAGTAGGGCAGCTTACGAGCAGTACTTC.

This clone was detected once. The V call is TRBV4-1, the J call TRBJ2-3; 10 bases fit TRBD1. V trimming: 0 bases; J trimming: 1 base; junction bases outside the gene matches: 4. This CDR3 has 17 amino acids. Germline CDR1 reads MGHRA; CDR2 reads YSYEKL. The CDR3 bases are TGCGCCAGCAGCCAAGAAGCCGGGACAGGGGGCACAGATACGCAGTATTTT. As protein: CASSQEAGTGGTDTQYF.

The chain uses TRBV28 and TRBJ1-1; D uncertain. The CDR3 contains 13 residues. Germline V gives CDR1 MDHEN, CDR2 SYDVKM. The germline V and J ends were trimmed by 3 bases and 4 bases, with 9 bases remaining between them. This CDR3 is CASSLMGGTEAFF. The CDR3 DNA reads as TGTGCCAGCAGTTTGATGGGTGGCACTGAAGCTTTCTTT.

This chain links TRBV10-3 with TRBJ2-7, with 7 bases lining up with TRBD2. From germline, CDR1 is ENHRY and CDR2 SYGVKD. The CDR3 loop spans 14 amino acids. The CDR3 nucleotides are TGTGCTACACTGGCGGGAGTTTCCTCCTACGAGCAGTACTTC. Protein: CATLAGVSSYEQYF.

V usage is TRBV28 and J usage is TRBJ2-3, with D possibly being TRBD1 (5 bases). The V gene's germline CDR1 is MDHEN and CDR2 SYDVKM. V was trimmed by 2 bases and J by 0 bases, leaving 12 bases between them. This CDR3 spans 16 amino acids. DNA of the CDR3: TGTGCCAGCAGTTTACAGGGCGTACCTAGCACAGATACGCAGTATTTT. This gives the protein CASSLQGVPSTDTQYF.

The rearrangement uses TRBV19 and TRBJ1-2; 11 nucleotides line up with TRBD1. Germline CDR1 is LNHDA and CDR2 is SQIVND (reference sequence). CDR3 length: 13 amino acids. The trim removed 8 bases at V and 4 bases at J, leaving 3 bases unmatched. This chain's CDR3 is CASSGTGGYGYTF. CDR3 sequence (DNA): TGTGCCAGTTCAGGGACAGGGGGCTATGGCTACACCTTC.

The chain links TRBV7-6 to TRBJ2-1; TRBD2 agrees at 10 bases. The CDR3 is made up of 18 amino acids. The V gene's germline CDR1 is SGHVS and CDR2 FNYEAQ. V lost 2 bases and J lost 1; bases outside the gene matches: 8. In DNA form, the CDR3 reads TGTGCCAGCAGCTTACCAGCGGGGGGGCCCGGTTCCTACAATGAGCAGTTCTTC. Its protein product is CASSLPAGGPGSYNEQFF.